This T cell receptor (beta chain) comes out of a study of T cells in lung cancer brain metastases. In regard to this clone: Other DNA sequences in the sample encode the same CDR3.

Assay: immunoSEQ multiplex PCR; the TCRdb copy retains only in-frame clones and omits some. The table includes 950 to 1,300 clones, approximately 86% detected once. Sample: tumor tissue from a brain metastasis. The receptor was isolated from a woman in her forties or fifties with non-small cell lung cancer that had spread to the brain.

CDR3: CAITRDRDYEQFF. The CDR3 DNA follows: TGTGCCATCACTCGGGACAGGGACTATGAGCAGTTCTTC. The chain is built from TRBV10-3 and TRBJ2-1, with 9 bases aligning to TRBD1. The CDR3 runs to 13 residues. V was pared by 7 bases and J by 8 bases, with 6 bases of the junction left unmatched. CDR1 is ENHRY, CDR2 SYGVKD, per germline.